This is a list of T cell receptor beta chains from one sample in a study of shared clonotypes between healthy human individuals. Libraries were prepared by immunoSEQ multiplex PCR; TCRdb keeps only in-frame clonotypes and omits some of them. In the table there are over a million clones, around 97% of which are singletons. The sequenced sample consisted of naive CD4+ T cells sorted from blood. The source is a man in his thirties or forties in good health. Both conserved end residues are part of each CDR3. The D gene is left open where the match is weak. The size entry is marked missing in some rows and otherwise reads once, few, many or a size class.

d_call | clone_size | j_call | v_call | cdr3_aa | cdr3_nt
NA | NA | TRBJ2-1 | TRBV19 | CASSPTVSSYNEQFF | TGTGCCAGTAGCCCAACTGTGAGCTCCTACAATGAGCAGTTCTTC
NA | NA | TRBJ2-3 | TRBV5-4 | CASSLAAGAGTDTQYF | TGTGCCAGCAGCTTGGCTGCAGGGGCGGGCACAGATACGCAGTATTTT
NA | NA | TRBJ2-6 | TRBV28 | CASSLFRMGGRAGANVLTF | TGTGCCAGCAGTTTATTCCGGATGGGAGGACGGGCTGGGGCCAACGTCCTGACTTTC
TRBD2 | NA | TRBJ2-3 | TRBV5-1 | CASSFQAGGGTDTQYF | TGCGCCAGCAGCTTTCAAGCGGGAGGGGGCACAGATACGCAGTATTTT
TRBD1 | NA | TRBJ1-2 | TRBV6-1 | CASSEGQARGGYTF | TGTGCCAGCAGTGAGGGACAGGCCCGAGGTGGCTACACCTTC
TRBD1 | NA | TRBJ2-1 | TRBV11-2 | CASSWTGGEFYNEQFF | TGTGCCAGCAGCTGGACAGGGGGAGAATTCTACAATGAGCAGTTCTTC
TRBD2 | NA | TRBJ2-1 | TRBV27 | CASSLTGTSGDEQFF | TGTGCCAGCAGTTTGACCGGGACTAGCGGGGATGAGCAGTTCTTC
TRBD1 | NA | TRBJ1-4 | TRBV19 | CASSYRFGTVENEKLFF | TGTGCCAGTAGTTATAGATTCGGGACAGTGGAAAATGAAAAACTGTTTTTT
NA | few | TRBJ1-1 | TRBV7-9 | CASSLDQGDAEAFF | TGTGCCAGCAGCCTAGATCAGGGAGACGCTGAAGCTTTCTTT
NA | NA | TRBJ2-7 | TRBV28 | CASSFATGLRAEQYF | TGTGCCAGCAGTTTTGCGACAGGACTCAGGGCCGAGCAGTACTTC
NA | NA | TRBJ2-6 | TRBV6-6 | CASSWRSGANVLTF | TGTGCCAGCAGTTGGCGGTCTGGGGCCAACGTCCTGACTTTC
NA | once | TRBJ2-3 | TRBV7-2 | CASSGGGTVRTDTQYF | TGTGCCAGCAGCGGAGGGGGGACAGTTCGCACAGATACGCAGTATTTT
NA | NA | TRBJ2-5 | TRBV18 | CASSAQIGQETQYF | TGTGCCAGCTCAGCACAAATTGGCCAAGAGACCCAGTACTTC
NA | NA | TRBJ2-1 | TRBV7-2 | CASRFDLGQKDNEQFF | TGTGCCAGCAGATTTGATTTAGGACAGAAGGACAATGAGCAGTTCTTC
TRBD2 | NA | TRBJ2-3 | TRBV5-1 | CASSILAGNTDTQYF | TGCGCCAGCAGCATCCTAGCGGGGAACACAGATACGCAGTATTTT
NA | NA | TRBJ1-1 | TRBV27 | CASSFRRANTEAFF | TGTGCCAGCAGTTTCAGGCGGGCGAACACTGAAGCTTTCTTT
NA | NA | TRBJ2-5 | TRBV11-3 | CASSLGGAEETQYF | TGTGCCAGCAGCTTAGGGGGGGCAGAAGAGACCCAGTACTTC
TRBD2 | NA | TRBJ2-7 | TRBV6-1 | CASSYGTSGYEQYF | TGTGCCAGCAGCTACGGGACTAGCGGCTACGAGCAGTACTTC
NA | NA | TRBJ2-3 | TRBV28 | CASTGYTDTQYF | TGTGCCAGCACCGGGTACACAGATACGCAGTATTTT
NA | NA | TRBJ1-1 | TRBV5-1 | CASSLSATGSTEAFF | TGCGCCAGCAGCCTTTCAGCTACAGGGTCCACTGAAGCTTTCTTT
TRBD2 | NA | TRBJ2-1 | TRBV7-2 | CASSLAGGPYNEQFF | TGTGCCAGCAGTTTAGCGGGAGGGCCGTATAATGAGCAGTTCTTC
NA | NA | TRBJ1-3 | TRBV7-9 | CASSLRTESGNTIYF | TGTGCCAGCAGCTTAAGAACAGAATCTGGAAACACCATATATTTT
TRBD2 | once | TRBJ2-1 | TRBV11-2 | CAIRATSGAYNEQFF | TGTGCCATAAGAGCGACTAGCGGAGCCTACAATGAGCAGTTCTTC
NA | NA | TRBJ1-1 | TRBV5-1 | CASSLARGQNTEAFF | TGCGCCAGCAGCTTGGCCCGGGGCCAGAACACTGAAGCTTTCTTT
TRBD1 | NA | TRBJ1-5 | TRBV28 | CASSPLGTGRNQPQHF | TGTGCCAGCAGCCCCCTCGGGACAGGCCGCAATCAGCCCCAGCATTTT
NA | NA | TRBJ2-1 | TRBV7-3 | CASTASANEQFF | TGTGCCAGCACGGCTAGCGCCAATGAGCAGTTCTTC
TRBD1 | NA | TRBJ1-5 | TRBV2 | CASSGTGASNQPQHF | TGTGCCAGCAGCGGGACAGGGGCTAGCAATCAGCCCCAGCATTTT
TRBD2 | once | TRBJ2-2 | TRBV11-2 | CASSLAIAGGLFGELFF | TGTGCCAGCAGCTTAGCGATAGCGGGAGGATTATTCGGGGAGCTGTTTTTT
NA | NA | TRBJ1-4 | TRBV30 | CAWGLPNEKLFF | TGTGCCTGGGGGCTACCTAATGAAAAACTGTTTTTT
TRBD1 | NA | TRBJ1-5 | TRBV28 | CASSFRDRGNQPQHF | TGTGCCAGCAGTTTTAGGGACAGGGGAAATCAGCCCCAGCATTTT
TRBD1 | NA | TRBJ1-4 | TRBV5-1 | CASSLQGANEKLFF | TGCGCCAGCAGCTTGCAGGGGGCGAATGAAAAACTGTTTTTT
TRBD2 | NA | TRBJ2-7 | TRBV7-2 | CASRRTSGTYEQYF | TGTGCCAGCAGGAGGACTAGCGGAACCTACGAGCAGTACTTC
NA | NA | TRBJ2-3 | TRBV9 | CASRRGHGLLDTQYF | TGTGCCAGCAGGAGGGGTCACGGGCTCTTGGATACGCAGTATTTT
TRBD1 | NA | TRBJ2-6 | TRBV11-2 | CASSLSILTGTGANVLTF | TGTGCCAGCAGCTTATCAATACTGACAGGGACTGGGGCCAACGTCCTGACTTTC
NA | NA | TRBJ2-1 | TRBV5-1 | CASSFRSGSSYNEQFF | TGCGCCAGCAGCTTCAGGAGCGGGTCATCCTACAATGAGCAGTTCTTC
TRBD2 | NA | TRBJ2-3 | TRBV11-1 | CASSLGRGADTQYF | TGTGCCAGCAGCTTAGGGCGGGGGGCGGATACGCAGTATTTT
NA | NA | TRBJ2-2 | TRBV9 | CASSAATMTNTGELFF | TGTGCCAGCAGCGCCGCCACCATGACGAACACCGGGGAGCTGTTTTTT
TRBD2 | once | TRBJ2-1 | TRBV5-4 | CASSLPGGLYNEQFF | TGTGCCAGCAGCTTACCGGGGGGACTCTACAATGAGCAGTTCTTC
NA | NA | TRBJ1-1 | TRBV7-8 | CASSFGKMNTEAFF | TGTGCCAGCAGCTTTGGTAAAATGAACACTGAAGCTTTCTTT
NA | NA | TRBJ2-6 | TRBV28 | CASSLGWSGANVLTF | TGTGCCAGCAGTTTAGGGTGGTCTGGGGCCAACGTCCTGACTTTC
NA | NA | TRBJ2-7 | TRBV18 | CASSPPGVPYEQYF | TGTGCCAGCTCACCCCCAGGGGTGCCCTACGAGCAGTACTTC
NA | NA | TRBJ2-7 | TRBV11-2 | CASSLEWGSYEQYF | TGTGCCAGCAGCTTAGAGTGGGGTTCCTACGAGCAGTACTTC
TRBD1 | NA | TRBJ2-3 | TRBV6-1 | CASSEALTGGNTDTQYF | TGTGCCAGCAGTGAAGCGTTAACAGGGGGCAACACAGATACGCAGTATTTT